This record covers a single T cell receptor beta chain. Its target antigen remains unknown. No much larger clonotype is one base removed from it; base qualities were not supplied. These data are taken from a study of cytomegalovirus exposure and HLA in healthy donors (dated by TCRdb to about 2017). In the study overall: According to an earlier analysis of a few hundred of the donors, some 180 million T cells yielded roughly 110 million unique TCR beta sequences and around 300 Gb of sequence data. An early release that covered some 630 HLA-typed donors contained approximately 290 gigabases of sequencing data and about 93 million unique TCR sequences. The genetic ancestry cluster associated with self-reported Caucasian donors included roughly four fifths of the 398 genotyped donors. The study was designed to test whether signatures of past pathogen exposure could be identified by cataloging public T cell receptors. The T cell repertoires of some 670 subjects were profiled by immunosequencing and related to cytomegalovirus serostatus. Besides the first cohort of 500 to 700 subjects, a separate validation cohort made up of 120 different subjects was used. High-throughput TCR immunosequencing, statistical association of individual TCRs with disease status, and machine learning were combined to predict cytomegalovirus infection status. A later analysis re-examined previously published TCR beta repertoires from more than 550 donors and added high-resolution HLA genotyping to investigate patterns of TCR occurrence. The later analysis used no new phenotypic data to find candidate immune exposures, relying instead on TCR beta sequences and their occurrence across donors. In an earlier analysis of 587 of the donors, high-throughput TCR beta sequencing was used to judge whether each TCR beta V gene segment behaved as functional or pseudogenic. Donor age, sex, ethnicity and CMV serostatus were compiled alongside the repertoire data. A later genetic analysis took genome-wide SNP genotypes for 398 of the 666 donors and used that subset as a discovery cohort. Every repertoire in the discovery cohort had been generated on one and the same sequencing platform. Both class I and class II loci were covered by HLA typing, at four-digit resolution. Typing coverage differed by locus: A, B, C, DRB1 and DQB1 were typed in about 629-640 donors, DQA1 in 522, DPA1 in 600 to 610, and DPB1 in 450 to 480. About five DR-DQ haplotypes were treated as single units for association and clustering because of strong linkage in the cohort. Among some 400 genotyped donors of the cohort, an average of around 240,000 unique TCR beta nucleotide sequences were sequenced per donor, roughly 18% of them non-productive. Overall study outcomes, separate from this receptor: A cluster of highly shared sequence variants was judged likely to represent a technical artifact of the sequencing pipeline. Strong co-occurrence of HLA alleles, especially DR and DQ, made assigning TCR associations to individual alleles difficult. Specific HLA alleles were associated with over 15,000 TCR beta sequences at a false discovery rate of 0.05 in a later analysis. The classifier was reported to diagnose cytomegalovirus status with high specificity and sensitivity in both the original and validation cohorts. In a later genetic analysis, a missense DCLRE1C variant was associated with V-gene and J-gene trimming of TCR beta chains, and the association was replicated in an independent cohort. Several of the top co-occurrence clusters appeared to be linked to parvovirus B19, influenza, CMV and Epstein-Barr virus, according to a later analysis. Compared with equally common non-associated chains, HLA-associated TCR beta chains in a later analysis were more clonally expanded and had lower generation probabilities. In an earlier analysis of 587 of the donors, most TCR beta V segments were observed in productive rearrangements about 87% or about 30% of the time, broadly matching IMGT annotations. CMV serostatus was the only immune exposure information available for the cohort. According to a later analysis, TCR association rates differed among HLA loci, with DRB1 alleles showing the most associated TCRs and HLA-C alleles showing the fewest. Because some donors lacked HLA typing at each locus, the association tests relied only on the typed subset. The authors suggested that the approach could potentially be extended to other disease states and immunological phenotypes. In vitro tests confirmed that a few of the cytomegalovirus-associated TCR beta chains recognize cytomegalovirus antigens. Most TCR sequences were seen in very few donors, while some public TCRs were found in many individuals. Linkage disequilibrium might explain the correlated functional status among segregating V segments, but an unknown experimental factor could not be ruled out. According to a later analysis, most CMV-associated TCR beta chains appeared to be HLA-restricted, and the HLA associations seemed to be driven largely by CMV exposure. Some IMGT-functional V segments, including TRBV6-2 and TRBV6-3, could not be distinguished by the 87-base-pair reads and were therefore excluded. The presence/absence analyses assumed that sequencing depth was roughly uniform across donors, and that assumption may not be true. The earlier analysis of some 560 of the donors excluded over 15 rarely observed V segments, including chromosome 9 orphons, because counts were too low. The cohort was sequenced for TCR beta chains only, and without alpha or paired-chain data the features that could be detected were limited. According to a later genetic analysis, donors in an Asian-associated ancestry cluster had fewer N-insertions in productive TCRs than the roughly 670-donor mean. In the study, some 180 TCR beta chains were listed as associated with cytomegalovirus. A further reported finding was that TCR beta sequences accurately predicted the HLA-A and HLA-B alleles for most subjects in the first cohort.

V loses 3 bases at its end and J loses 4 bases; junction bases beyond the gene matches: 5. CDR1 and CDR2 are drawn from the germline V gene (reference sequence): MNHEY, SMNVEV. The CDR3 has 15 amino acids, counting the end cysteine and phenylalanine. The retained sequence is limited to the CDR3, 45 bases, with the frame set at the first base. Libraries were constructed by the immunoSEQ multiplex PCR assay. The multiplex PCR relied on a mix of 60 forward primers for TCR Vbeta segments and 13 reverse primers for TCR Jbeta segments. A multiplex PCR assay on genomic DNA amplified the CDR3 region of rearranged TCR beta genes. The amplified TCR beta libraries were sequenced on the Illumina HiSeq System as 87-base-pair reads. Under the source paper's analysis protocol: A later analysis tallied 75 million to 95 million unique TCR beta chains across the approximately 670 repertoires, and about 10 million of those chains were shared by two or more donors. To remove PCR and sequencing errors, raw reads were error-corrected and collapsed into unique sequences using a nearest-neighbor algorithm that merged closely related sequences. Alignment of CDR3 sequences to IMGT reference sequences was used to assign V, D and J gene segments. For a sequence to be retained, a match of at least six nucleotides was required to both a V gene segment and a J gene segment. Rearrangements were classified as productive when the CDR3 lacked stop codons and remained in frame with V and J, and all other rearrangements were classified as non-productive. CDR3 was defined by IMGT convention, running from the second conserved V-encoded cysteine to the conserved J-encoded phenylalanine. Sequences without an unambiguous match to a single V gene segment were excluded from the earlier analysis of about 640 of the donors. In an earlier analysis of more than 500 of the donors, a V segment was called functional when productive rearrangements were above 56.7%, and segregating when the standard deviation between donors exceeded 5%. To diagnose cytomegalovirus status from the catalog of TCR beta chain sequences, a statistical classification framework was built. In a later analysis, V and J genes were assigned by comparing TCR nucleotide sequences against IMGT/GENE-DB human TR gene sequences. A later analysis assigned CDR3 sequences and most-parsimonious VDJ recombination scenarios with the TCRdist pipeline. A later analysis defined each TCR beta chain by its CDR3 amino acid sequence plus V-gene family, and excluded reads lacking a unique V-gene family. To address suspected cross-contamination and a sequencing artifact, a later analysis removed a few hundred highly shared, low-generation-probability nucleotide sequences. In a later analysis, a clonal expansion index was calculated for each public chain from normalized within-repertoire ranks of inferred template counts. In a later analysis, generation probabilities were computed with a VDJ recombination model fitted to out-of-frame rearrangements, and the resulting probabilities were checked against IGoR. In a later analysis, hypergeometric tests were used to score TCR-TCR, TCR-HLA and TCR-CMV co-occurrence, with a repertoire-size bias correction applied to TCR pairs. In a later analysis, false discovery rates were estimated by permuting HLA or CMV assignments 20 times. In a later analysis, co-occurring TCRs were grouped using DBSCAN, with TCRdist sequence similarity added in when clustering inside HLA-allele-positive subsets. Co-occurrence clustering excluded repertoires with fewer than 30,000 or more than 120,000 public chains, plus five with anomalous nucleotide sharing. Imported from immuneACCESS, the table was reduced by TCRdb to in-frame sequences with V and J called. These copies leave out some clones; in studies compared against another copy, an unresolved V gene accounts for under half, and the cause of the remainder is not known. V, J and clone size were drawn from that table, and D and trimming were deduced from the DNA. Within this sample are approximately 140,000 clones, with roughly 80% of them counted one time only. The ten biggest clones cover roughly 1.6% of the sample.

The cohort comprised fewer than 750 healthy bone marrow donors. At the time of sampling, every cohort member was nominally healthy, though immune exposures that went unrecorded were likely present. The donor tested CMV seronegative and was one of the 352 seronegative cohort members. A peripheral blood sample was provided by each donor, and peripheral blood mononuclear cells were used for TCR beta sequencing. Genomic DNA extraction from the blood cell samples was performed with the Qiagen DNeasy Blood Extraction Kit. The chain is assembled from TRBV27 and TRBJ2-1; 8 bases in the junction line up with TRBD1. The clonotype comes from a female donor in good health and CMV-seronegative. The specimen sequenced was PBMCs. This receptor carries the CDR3 CASSFGQGQYNEQFF. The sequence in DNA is TGTGCCAGCAGTTTCGGACAGGGTCAGTACAATGAGCAGTTCTTC.